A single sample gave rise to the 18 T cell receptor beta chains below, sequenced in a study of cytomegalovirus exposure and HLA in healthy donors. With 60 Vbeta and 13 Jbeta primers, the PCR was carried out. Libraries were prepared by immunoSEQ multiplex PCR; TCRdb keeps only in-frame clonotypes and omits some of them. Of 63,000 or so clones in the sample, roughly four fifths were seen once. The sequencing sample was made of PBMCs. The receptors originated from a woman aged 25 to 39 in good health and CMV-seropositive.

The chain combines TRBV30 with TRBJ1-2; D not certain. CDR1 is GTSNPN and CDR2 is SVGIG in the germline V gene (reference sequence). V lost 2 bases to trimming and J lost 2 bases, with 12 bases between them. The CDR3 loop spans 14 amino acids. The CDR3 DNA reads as TGTGCCTGGAGTTCATCGGTGCTAAACTATGGCTACACCTTC. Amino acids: CAWSSSVLNYGYTF.

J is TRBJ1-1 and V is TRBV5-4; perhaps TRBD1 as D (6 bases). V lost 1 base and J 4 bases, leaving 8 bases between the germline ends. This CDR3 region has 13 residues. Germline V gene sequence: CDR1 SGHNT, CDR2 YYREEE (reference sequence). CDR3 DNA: TGTGCCAGCAGCTTGTCAGGGGCCACTGAAGCTTTCTTT. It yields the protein CASSLSGATEAFF.

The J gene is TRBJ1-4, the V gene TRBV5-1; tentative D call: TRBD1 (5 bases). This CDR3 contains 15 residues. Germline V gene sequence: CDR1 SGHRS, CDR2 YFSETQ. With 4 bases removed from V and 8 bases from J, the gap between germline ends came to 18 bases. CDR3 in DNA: TGCGCCAGCAGCCCGCAGGGTTCCCCCTTCGAAAAACTGTTTTTT. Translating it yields CASSPQGSPFEKLFF.

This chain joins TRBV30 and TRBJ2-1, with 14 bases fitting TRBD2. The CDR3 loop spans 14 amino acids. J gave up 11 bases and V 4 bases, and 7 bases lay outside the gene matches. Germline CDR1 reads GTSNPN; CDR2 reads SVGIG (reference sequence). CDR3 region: CAWNQGLAGAQQFF. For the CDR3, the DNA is TGTGCCTGGAACCAGGGACTAGCGGGAGCTCAGCAGTTCTTC.

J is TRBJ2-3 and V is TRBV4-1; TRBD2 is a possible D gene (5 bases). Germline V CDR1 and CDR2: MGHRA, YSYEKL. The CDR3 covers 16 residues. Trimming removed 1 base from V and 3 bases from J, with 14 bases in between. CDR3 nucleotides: TGCGCCAGCAGCCAAGCAAGAGGGATCGGTACAGATACGCAGTATTTT. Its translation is CASSQARGIGTDTQYF.

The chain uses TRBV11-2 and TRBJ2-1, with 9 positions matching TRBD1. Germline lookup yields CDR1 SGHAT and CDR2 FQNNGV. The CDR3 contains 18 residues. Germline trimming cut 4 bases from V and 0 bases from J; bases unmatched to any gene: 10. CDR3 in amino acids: CASSSWGQGSSSYNEQFF. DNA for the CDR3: TGTGCCAGCAGCTCTTGGGGACAGGGCTCTAGCTCCTACAATGAGCAGTTCTTC. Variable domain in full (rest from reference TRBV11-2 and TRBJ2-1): EAGVAQSPRYKIIEKRQSVAFWCNPISGHATLYWYQQILGQGPKLLIQFQNNGVVDDSQLPKDRFSAERLKGVDSTLKIQPAKLEDSAVYLCASSSWGQGSSSYNEQFFGPGTRLTVL.

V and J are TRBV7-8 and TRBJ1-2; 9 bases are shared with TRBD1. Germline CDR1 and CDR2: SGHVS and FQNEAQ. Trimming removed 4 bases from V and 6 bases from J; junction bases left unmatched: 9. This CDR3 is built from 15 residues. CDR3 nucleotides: TGTGCCAGCAGCTCTCAATTACAGGGGGCGGATGGCTACACCTTC. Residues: CASSSQLQGADGYTF.

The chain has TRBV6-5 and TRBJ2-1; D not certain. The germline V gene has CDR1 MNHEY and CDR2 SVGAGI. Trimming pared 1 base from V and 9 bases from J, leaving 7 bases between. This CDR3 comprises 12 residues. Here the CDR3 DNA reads TGTGCCAGCAGTTACTTCGGTAGTGAGCAGTTCTTC. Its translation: CASSYFGSEQFF.

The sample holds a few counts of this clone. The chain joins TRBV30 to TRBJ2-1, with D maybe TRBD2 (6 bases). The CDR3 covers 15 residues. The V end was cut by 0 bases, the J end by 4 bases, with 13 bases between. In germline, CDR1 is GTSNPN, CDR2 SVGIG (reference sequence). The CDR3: CAWSVSSDFYNEQFF. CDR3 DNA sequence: TGTGCCTGGAGTGTATCTAGCGACTTTTACAATGAGCAGTTCTTC.

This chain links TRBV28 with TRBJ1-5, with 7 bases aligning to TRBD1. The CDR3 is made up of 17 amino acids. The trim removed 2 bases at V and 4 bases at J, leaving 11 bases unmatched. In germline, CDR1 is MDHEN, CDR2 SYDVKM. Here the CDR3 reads CASSLVKQDRVNQPQHF. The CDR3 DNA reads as TGTGCCAGCAGTTTAGTAAAACAAGACAGGGTTAATCAGCCCCAGCATTTT.

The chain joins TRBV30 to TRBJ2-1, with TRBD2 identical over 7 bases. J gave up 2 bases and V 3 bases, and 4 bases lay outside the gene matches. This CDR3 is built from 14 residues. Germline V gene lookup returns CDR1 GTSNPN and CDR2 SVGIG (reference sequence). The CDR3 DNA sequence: TGTGCCTGGAGCCGGGGACTACCCTACAATGAGCAGTTCTTC. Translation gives CAWSRGLPYNEQFF.

The CDR3 sequence is CASSARLGTDTQYF. The CDR3, as DNA: TGCGCCAGCAGCGCTAGACTTGGCACAGATACGCAGTATTTT. V is TRBV4-3 and J is TRBJ2-3, with D unresolved. Germline loops: CDR1 LGHNA, CDR2 YSLEER. CDR3 length: 14 amino acids. V lost 5 bases and J 1 base, leaving 10 bases between the germline ends.

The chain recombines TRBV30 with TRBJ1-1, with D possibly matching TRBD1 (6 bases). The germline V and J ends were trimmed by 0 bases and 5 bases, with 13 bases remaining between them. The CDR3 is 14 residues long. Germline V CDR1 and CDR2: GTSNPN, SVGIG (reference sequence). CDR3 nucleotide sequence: TGTGCCTGGAGTGTAATACAGGGCGTGACTGAAGCTTTCTTT. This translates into CAWSVIQGVTEAFF.

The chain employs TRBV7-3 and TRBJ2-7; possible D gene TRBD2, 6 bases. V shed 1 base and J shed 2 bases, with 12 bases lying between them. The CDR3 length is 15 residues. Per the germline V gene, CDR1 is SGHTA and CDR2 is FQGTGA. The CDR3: CASSLIAEAAYEQYF. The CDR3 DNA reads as TGTGCCAGCAGCTTAATAGCGGAAGCTGCCTACGAGCAGTACTTC.

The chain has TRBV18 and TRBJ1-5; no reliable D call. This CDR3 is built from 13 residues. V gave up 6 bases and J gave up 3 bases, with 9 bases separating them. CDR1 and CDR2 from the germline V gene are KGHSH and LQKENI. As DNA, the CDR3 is TGTGCCAGCTCCACGGGTGCCAATCAGCCCCAGCATTTT. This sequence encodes CASSTGANQPQHF.

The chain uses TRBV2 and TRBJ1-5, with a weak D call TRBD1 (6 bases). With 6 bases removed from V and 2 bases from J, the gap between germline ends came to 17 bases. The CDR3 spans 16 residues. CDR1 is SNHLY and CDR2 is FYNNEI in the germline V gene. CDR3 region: CASRPRGAPGNQPQHF. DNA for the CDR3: TGTGCCAGCAGGCCGCGGGGGGCCCCGGGCAATCAGCCCCAGCATTTT.

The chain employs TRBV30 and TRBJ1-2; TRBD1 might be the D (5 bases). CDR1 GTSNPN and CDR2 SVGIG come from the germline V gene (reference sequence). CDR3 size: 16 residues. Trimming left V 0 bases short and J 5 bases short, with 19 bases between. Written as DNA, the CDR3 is TGTGCCTGGAGTGTAATTGGTGGGCGGGGCTGGTATGGCTACACCTTC. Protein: CAWSVIGGRGWYGYTF.

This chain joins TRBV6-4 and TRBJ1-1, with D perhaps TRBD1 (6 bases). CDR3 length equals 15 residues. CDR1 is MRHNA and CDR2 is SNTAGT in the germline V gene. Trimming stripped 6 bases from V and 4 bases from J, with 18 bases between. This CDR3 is CASRTAADSLTEAFF. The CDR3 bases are TGTGCCAGCAGAACTGCTGCGGACAGTCTCACTGAAGCTTTCTTT.